The 29 T cell receptor beta chains listed next were all sequenced from one sample in a study of T cell changes during pregnancy in multiple sclerosis. Measured with immunoSEQ multiplex PCR; TCRdb has only the in-frame clones, and not every one. The sample has 11,000 or so clones, around four fifths seen once; the top ten hold around 10%. Sequenced material: CD8+ T cells from peripheral blood mononuclear cells, taken after pregnancy. These receptors came from a female donor in good health, enrolled as a control in a pregnancy study.

The chain combines TRBV29-1 with TRBJ2-7; D perhaps matches TRBD1 (6 bases). Trimming took 7 bases from V and 9 from J, leaving 19 bases between them. Germline CDR1 and CDR2: SQVTM and ANQGSEA. The CDR3 has 12 residues. DNA of the CDR3: TGCAGCGCCCGACAGGACCTACGAGCGCAGTACTTC. Translating it yields CSARQDLRAQYF.

The chain has TRBV9 and TRBJ2-3; maybe TRBD2 (5 bases). Trimming took off 7 bases at V and 2 bases at J, with 11 bases between the two ends. The V gene's germline CDR1 is SGDLS and CDR2 YYNGEE. The length of the CDR3 is 13 residues. CDR3 amino acids: CASGEQATDTQYF. In nucleotides, the CDR3 is TGTGCCAGCGGGGAGCAGGCCACAGATACGCAGTATTTT.

The V gene is TRBV7-9, the J gene TRBJ2-5; a possible D gene is TRBD2 (5 bases). This CDR3 is built from 13 residues. Trimming took 5 bases from V and 2 from J, leaving 9 bases between them. Germline assignment: CDR1 SEHNR and CDR2 FQNEAQ (reference sequence). Here the CDR3 reads CASSQDFQETQYF. The CDR3 DNA reads as TGTGCCAGCAGCCAGGACTTTCAAGAGACCCAGTACTTC.

The chain has TRBV28 and TRBJ1-3, with a tentative D call TRBD1 (6 bases). This CDR3 is built from 14 residues. Germline V CDR1 and CDR2: MDHEN, SYDVKM. V was trimmed by 5 bases and J by 4 bases, leaving 12 bases between them. In DNA, the CDR3 is TGTGCCAGCAGTACGCACGGGACAGGAAACACCATATATTTT. This codes for CASSTHGTGNTIYF.

V usage is TRBV19 and J usage is TRBJ2-7; D gene uncertain. V was cut by 1 base and J by 2 bases, with 6 bases left in between. The CDR3 sequence is 13 residues long. Germline V gene lookup returns CDR1 LNHDA and CDR2 SQIVND (reference sequence). CDR3 coding DNA: TGTGCCAGTAGTATAGGTCCTCCCTACGAGCAGTACTTC. Protein sequence: CASSIGPPYEQYF.

V gene TRBV5-1 combines with J gene TRBJ2-3; D unclear. The germline V gene has CDR1 SGHRS and CDR2 YFSETQ. V was shortened by 0 bases and J by 2 bases, with 7 bases between the two germline ends. The CDR3 runs to 14 residues. The DNA of the CDR3 is TGCGCCAGCAGCTTGGTTCCGTCCACAGATACGCAGTATTTT. It encodes CASSLVPSTDTQYF.

The rearrangement joins TRBV5-4 to TRBJ2-2; 9 positions match TRBD1. Trimming took 4 bases from V and 5 from J; bases not matched to a gene: 9. The CDR3 is made up of 16 amino acids. CDR1 is SGHNT and CDR2 is YYREEE in the germline V gene (reference sequence). The CDR3 protein is CASSLVGQGRTGELFF. The CDR3 DNA is TGTGCCAGCAGCCTGGTCGGACAGGGGAGGACCGGGGAGCTGTTTTTT.

This sequence joins TRBV6-5 and TRBJ2-7; D is possibly TRBD1 (6 bases). The CDR3 sequence is 13 residues long. Trimming left V 2 bases short and J 5 bases short, with 10 bases between. Germline V CDR1 and CDR2: MNHEY, SVGAGI. The CDR3 region is CASSYTGTNEQYF. The CDR3 coding sequence is TGTGCCAGCAGTTACACAGGGACAAACGAGCAGTACTTC.

The V call is TRBV9, the J call TRBJ2-6; 7 nucleotides agree with TRBD1. Germline lookup yields CDR1 SGDLS and CDR2 YYNGEE. Trimming cost V 3 bases and J 4 bases; bases outside gene matches: 4. This CDR3 has 15 residues. The CDR3 spells CASSGTGDGANVLTF. CDR3 bases: TGTGCCAGCAGCGGAACAGGGGACGGGGCCAACGTCCTGACTTTC.

This clone is judged medium-sized. The rearrangement uses TRBV27 and TRBJ2-5; D is undetermined. V gave up 0 bases and J gave up 1 base, with 6 bases separating them. From germline, CDR1 is MNHEY and CDR2 SMNVEV (reference sequence). The CDR3 spans 14 residues. CDR3 sequence: CASSLSPLQETQYF. As DNA, the CDR3 is TGTGCCAGCAGTTTATCCCCCCTCCAAGAGACCCAGTACTTC.

The chain is built from TRBV19 and TRBJ1-5, with 10 bases fitting TRBD1. The V segment lost 5 bases and the J segment 4 bases; nucleotides outside the gene matches: 5. The germline CDR1 and CDR2 sequences are LNHDA and SQIVND (reference sequence). The CDR3 runs to 15 residues. CDR3 nucleotides: TGTGCCAGTAGTGGGACAGGGGCTCGGAATCAGCCCCAGCATTTT. Translated, it gives CASSGTGARNQPQHF.

This chain connects TRBV9 to TRBJ1-2, with D perhaps matching TRBD1 (6 bases). Looked up from germline, CDR1 is SGDLS and CDR2 is YYNGEE. Trimming removed 0 bases from V and 3 bases from J, with 9 bases in between. The CDR3 runs to 14 residues. The CDR3 sequence is CASSVGGQDYGYTF. The CDR3 nucleotides read TGTGCCAGCAGCGTAGGGGGGCAGGACTATGGCTACACCTTC.

This clone appeared once. J is TRBJ1-3 and V is TRBV19; the D gene is possibly TRBD1 (6 bases). Trimming removed 6 bases at V and 8 bases at J, with 23 bases between. The CDR3 is made up of 16 amino acids. Germline V gene lookup returns CDR1 LNHDA and CDR2 SQIVND (reference sequence). CDR3 nucleotide sequence: TGTGCCAGTAGGGTTCGCCGGGACATCATTTCAGACACCATATATTTT. Its protein product is CASRVRRDIISDTIYF.

This chain uses TRBV5-1 with TRBJ2-5, with 10 bases lining up with TRBD1. In germline, CDR1 is SGHRS, CDR2 YFSETQ. The J segment lost 5 bases and the V segment lost 2 bases, leaving 6 bases of the junction unmatched. CDR3 size: 15 residues. CDR3 sequence reads: CASSLDRGLGETQYF. The CDR3 nucleotides are TGCGCCAGCAGCTTAGACAGGGGGCTAGGGGAGACCCAGTACTTC.

This rearrangement joins TRBV7-6 to TRBJ2-2, with D maybe TRBD2 (5 bases). V was shortened by 4 bases and J by 6 bases, with 6 bases between the two germline ends. The CDR3 consists of 12 residues. Looked up from germline, CDR1 is SGHVS and CDR2 is FNYEAQ. CDR3 sequence (DNA): TGTGCCAGCAGCTCTAGCCCCGGGGAGCTGTTTTTT. This translates into CASSSSPGELFF.

This chain uses TRBV27 with TRBJ2-2; TRBD2 is a possible D gene (6 bases). Germline V gene sequence: CDR1 MNHEY, CDR2 SMNVEV (reference sequence). The CDR3 spans 17 residues. V lost 7 bases and J lost 1, with 19 bases in between. CDR3 in amino acids: CASMRGDPGRNTGELFF. The CDR3 DNA reads as TGTGCCAGCATGCGGGGTGATCCGGGGCGGAACACCGGGGAGCTGTTTTTT.

This clone was observed a single time. The chain employs TRBV4-1 and TRBJ2-5, with 11 bases identical to TRBD2. V gave up 3 bases and J gave up 6 bases; unmatched junction bases: 15. The CDR3 spans 18 residues. Germline lookup yields CDR1 MGHRA and CDR2 YSYEKL. CDR3 sequence reads: CASSQWELAGVERKTQYF. The CDR3 coding sequence is TGCGCCAGCAGCCAGTGGGAACTAGCGGGAGTCGAGAGAAAGACCCAGTACTTC.

The chain links TRBV19 to TRBJ2-7, with D unresolved. The V and J ends lost 2 bases and 3 bases respectively, with 11 bases between them. This CDR3 is built from 14 residues. CDR1 is LNHDA and CDR2 is SQIVND in the germline V gene (reference sequence). The chain's CDR3 is CASSIQSSSYEQYF. CDR3 sequence (DNA): TGTGCCAGTAGTATACAATCGTCCAGCTACGAGCAGTACTTC.

The chain has TRBV29-1 and TRBJ2-7; TRBD2 matches 8 bases. The length of the CDR3 is 12 residues. The V and J ends lost 5 bases and 0 bases, in that order; junction bases with no gene match: 0. Per the germline V gene, CDR1 is SQVTM and CDR2 is ANQGSEA. The CDR3 is CSVSGSSYEQYF. The CDR3, as DNA: TGCAGCGTTAGCGGGAGCTCCTACGAGCAGTACTTC.

The rearrangement uses TRBV28 and TRBJ2-1; D ambiguous. Germline CDR1 and CDR2: MDHEN and SYDVKM. The V end lost 5 bases, the J end lost 3 bases, and 8 bases lay between the germline ends. The CDR3 loop spans 13 amino acids. CDR3 DNA: TGTGCCAGCAGTCCTCGTAACTACAATGAGCAGTTCTTC. Its translation: CASSPRNYNEQFF.

This chain uses TRBV4-2 with TRBJ2-7; 12 bases are shared with TRBD2. J lost 4 bases, V lost 6 bases, and 7 bases had no gene match. CDR3 size: 15 residues. Germline V CDR1 and CDR2: LGHNA, YNFKEQ. The CDR3 DNA reads as TGTGCCAGCAGTTACTCGACTAGCGGGGGTTACGAGCAGTACTTC. Protein product: CASSYSTSGGYEQYF.

This clone was seen only a few times. J is TRBJ2-1 and V is TRBV6-1; tentatively, D is TRBD1 (6 bases). CDR1 is MNHNS and CDR2 is SASEGT in the germline V gene. V lost 1 base and J 1 base, leaving 8 bases between the germline ends. CDR3 length: 15 amino acids. CDR3 in DNA: TGTGCCAGCAGTGAAGGGCAGGGGTCCTACAATGAGCAGTTCTTC. This gives the protein CASSEGQGSYNEQFF.

The chain joins TRBV2 to TRBJ2-1; a possible D gene is TRBD2 (6 bases). Per germline, CDR1 SNHLY and CDR2 FYNNEI. V was cut by 5 bases and J by 8 bases, with 28 bases left in between. This CDR3 is built from 18 residues. The CDR3 spells CASSPLVGSREQGDEQFF. The CDR3 nucleotides read TGTGCCAGCAGTCCCCTGGTCGGGAGCAGGGAGCAGGGCGATGAGCAGTTCTTC. Full variable domain (remainder filled in from reference TRBV2 and TRBJ2-1): EPEVTQTPSHQVTQMGQEVILRCVPISNHLYFYWYRQILGQKVEFLVSFYNNEISEKSEIFDDQFSVERPDGSNFTLKIRSTKLEDSAMYFCASSPLVGSREQGDEQFFGPGTRLTVL.

The chain combines TRBV15 with TRBJ2-7; TRBD1 matches at 9 bases. V was clipped by 4 bases and J by 4 bases; unmatched bases: 8. Germline V gene sequence: CDR1 LNHNV, CDR2 YYDKDF (reference sequence). The CDR3 runs 15 residues. CDR3 bases: TGTGCCACCAGCACCGAGGGACAGGGCCCTTACGAGCAGTACTTC. It specifies CATSTEGQGPYEQYF.

The V call is TRBV4-3, the J call TRBJ2-7, with 12 nucleotides matching TRBD2. The germline V gene has CDR1 LGHNA and CDR2 YSLEER. CDR3 length equals 16 residues. J was trimmed by 0 bases and V by 2 bases; bases with no gene match: 2. In nucleotides, the CDR3 is TGCGCCAGCAGCCAACTAGCGGGAGGGGGCTCCTACGAGCAGTACTTC. This codes for CASSQLAGGGSYEQYF.

J is TRBJ2-1 and V is TRBV9, with 7 bases lining up with TRBD2. CDR1 SGDLS and CDR2 YYNGEE come from the germline V gene. V lost 0 bases to trimming and J lost 7 bases; unmatched junction nucleotides: 1. This CDR3 has 13 residues. In DNA, the CDR3 is TGTGCCAGCAGCGTAGTTAGCGGGAATGAGCAGTTCTTC. Translating gives CASSVVSGNEQFF. Filled out from reference TRBV9 and TRBJ2-1, the complete variable domain reads DSGVTQTPKHLITATGQRVTLRCSPRSGDLSVYWYQQSLDQGLQFLIQYYNGEERAKGNILERFSAQQFPDLHSELNLSSLELGDSALYFCASSVVSGNEQFFGPGTRLTVL.

The V gene is TRBV6-5, the J gene TRBJ2-4; D is possibly TRBD1 (5 bases). The germline V gene encodes CDR1 MNHEY and CDR2 SVGAGI. V was shortened by 8 bases and J by 9 bases, with 17 bases between the two germline ends. The CDR3 covers 13 residues. In DNA, the CDR3 is TGTGCCAGCCTCCAGTCGCCCCAGGGCATTCAGTACTTC. This codes for CASLQSPQGIQYF.

The chain links TRBV23-1 to TRBJ2-6, with D possibly TRBD1 on 5 matching bases. TRBV23-1 is labeled an ORF, and its function is uncertain. This CDR3 has 15 residues. Trimming left V 3 bases short and J 2 bases short, with 8 bases between. The CDR3 sequence is CASSHVDTGANVLTF. Here the CDR3 DNA reads TGCGCCAGCAGTCATGTGGACACTGGGGCCAACGTCCTGACTTTC.

The CDR3 DNA follows: TGTGCCAGCAGCCCGCAGCAGGCACCTAATGAAAAACTGTTTTTT. Amino acids: CASSPQQAPNEKLFF. The chain links TRBV9 to TRBJ1-4; D gene uncertain. From germline, CDR1 is SGDLS and CDR2 YYNGEE. This CDR3 has 15 residues. Trimming took off 4 bases at V and 3 bases at J, with 13 bases between the two ends.